This T cell receptor (beta chain) was identified during a study of radiation and T cells in renal cell carcinoma. Time point given: baseline pretreatment blood. As to treatment: 15 Gy SBRT to primary tumor, nephrectomy 4 weeks later. Germline lookup yields CDR1 SGHRS and CDR2 YFSETQ. The CDR3 runs 15 residues. The germline V and J ends were trimmed by 1 base and 0 bases, with 8 bases remaining between them. Repertoires were generated with immunoSEQ multiplex PCR, while TCRdb's copy carries only in-frame clones and drops some. The sample records 150,000 or so clones, about 88% being singletons. This sequence was found in a woman aged 70-85 years with renal cell carcinoma. The sample consisted of blood, taken from a patient whose treatment included radiotherapy and nephrectomy. The J gene is TRBJ1-3, the V gene TRBV5-1; D gene ambiguous. CDR3: CASSLYAVSGNTIYF. DNA of the CDR3: TGCGCCAGCAGCTTGTATGCAGTCTCTGGAAACACCATATATTTT.